This TCR beta chain was profiled in a study of cytomegalovirus exposure and HLA in healthy donors (dated by TCRdb to 2017 to 2019). In the study overall: The approximately 710 repertoires of the first cohort and the roughly 120 validation repertoires were produced on the same platform, according to a later analysis. The study aimed to test whether cataloging public T cell receptors could reveal signatures of past pathogen exposure. Along with the approximately 700-subject first cohort, a separate validation cohort of approximately 110 different subjects was used. High-throughput TCR immunosequencing, statistical association of individual TCRs with disease status, and machine learning were combined to predict cytomegalovirus infection status. On the study overall, not on this receptor specifically: In vitro tests confirmed that a few of the cytomegalovirus-associated TCR beta chains recognize cytomegalovirus antigens. Across donors, most TCR sequences were observed very rarely, whereas some public TCRs were present in many individuals. All 130 or so repertoires were used to score co-occurrence in the validation cohort in a later analysis, because that analysis had no HLA typing for the cohort. In a later analysis, TCRs clustered in the first cohort were found to also tend to co-occur in the roughly 120 validation repertoires, with 94% of cluster scores above 0. In both the original and validation cohorts, the classifier was reported to diagnose cytomegalovirus status with high specificity and sensitivity. The authors suggested that the approach could potentially be extended to other disease states and immunological phenotypes. The study listed approximately 160 TCR beta chains as associated with cytomegalovirus.

Library construction relied on the immunoSEQ multiplex PCR assay. The published analysis was carried out like this. A statistical classification framework was built to diagnose cytomegalovirus status from the catalog of TCR beta chain sequences. TCRdb took this table from immuneACCESS and kept in-frame rearrangements with V and J called. Such tables lack part of the clones; where checked against another copy, unresolved V genes explain under half of the gap, and the rest is unexplained. That table is the source of V, J and clone size, and D and trimming were worked out from the DNA. Present in this sample are some 45,000 clones, over 85% of which were seen just once. The ten largest clones take up less than 9.5% of the sample. In the case of this clone: The antigen this receptor binds is unknown. Base quality data are lacking; no much larger clone is found one base away.

The donors belonged to the validation cohort of about 120 subjects, which was separate from the approximately 610-subject first cohort. The TCR was taken from a woman aged 18-29 years in good health and CMV-seropositive. Sequencing was performed on PBMCs.

The base sequence is TGCGCCAGCAGCTTGACAGGGGTGGAGACCCAGTACTTC. Its translation is CASSLTGVETQYF. The chain was built from TRBV5-1 and TRBJ2-5, with 7 bases matching TRBD1. Its CDR3 holds 13 amino acids, cysteine through phenylalanine. The entry retains the CDR3 DNA only, 39 bases that are in frame from base 1. From V the trimming removes 1 base and from J it removes 5 bases, while the gene matches leave 2 bases of the junction unaccounted for. The germline V gene encodes CDR1 SGHRS and CDR2 YFSETQ.